The sample holds a few counts of the clone carrying this T cell receptor beta chain. Its antigen is not identified. This sample is drawn from a study of CD8 T cells in ankylosing spondylitis. Researchers built TCR beta libraries using quantitative 5'-RACE with molecular barcodes. A single record per CDR3 protein comes from TCRdb applying MiXCR to the 5' RACE reads. The sample shows roughly 700,000 distinct CDR3 sequences, under 20% of them seen only once. With 1 base removed from V and 6 bases from J, the gap between germline ends came to 15 bases. The CDR3 covers 16 residues. The germline CDR1 and CDR2 sequences are SGHAT and FQNNGV. Whole-study findings and limits: Within ankylosing spondylitis blood, a TCR beta motif made up of roughly eight highly homologous variants appeared to be characteristic. Within matched ankylosing spondylitis synovial fluid, disease-linked clones were reportedly significantly enriched. A subset of motif variants has previously been described in the synovial fluid and blood of reactive arthritis.

This chain uses TRBV11-2 with TRBJ2-2; possible D gene TRBD2, 6 bases. The sequence was collected from a male donor with ankylosing spondylitis. Sequencing input: blood, either unsorted or a sorted T cell fraction (not recorded which). The CDR3 DNA is TGTGCCAGCAGCTTAGGAGTGGGGGGAAGGTCCGGGGAGCTGTTTTTT. Its protein is CASSLGVGGRSGELFF.